The 6 T cell receptor beta chains below come from one sample, sequenced in a study of PD-1 blockade in classical Hodgkin lymphoma. Profiled with immunoSEQ multiplex PCR; TCRdb holds only in-frame clones, not every one. Seen here are about 97,000 clones, over 70% observed once, and the top ten hold 10% to 15%. Each patient relapsed following autologous stem cell transplantation, and prior brentuximab vedotin exposure differed. The sequencing used peripheral blood mononuclear cells (PBMCs), collected at baseline. These receptors were collected from a human donor with classical Hodgkin lymphoma.

The gene calls are TRBV4-2 and TRBJ2-1, with D unclear. CDR1 and CDR2 (germline): LGHNA, YNFKEQ. Trimming took 0 bases from V and 8 from J, leaving 11 bases between them. The CDR3 is made up of 14 amino acids. The CDR3 loop reads CASSQDLQSDEQFF. The CDR3 region has the DNA TGTGCCAGCAGCCAAGATCTTCAGAGCGATGAGCAGTTCTTC.

This chain links TRBV10-3 with TRBJ2-1; 14 bases map to TRBD2. CDR3 size: 15 residues. Per germline, CDR1 ENHRY and CDR2 SYGVKD. V lost 7 bases to trimming and J lost 7 bases; unmatched junction nucleotides: 6. In DNA, the CDR3 is TGTGCCATCAAGGGACTAGCGGGAGATGGGAATGAGCAGTTCTTC. This encodes CAIKGLAGDGNEQFF.

The chain uses TRBV10-3 and TRBJ2-2; tentatively, D is TRBD2 (6 bases). V lost 4 bases and J 6 bases, leaving 9 bases between the germline ends. The germline CDR1 and CDR2 sequences are ENHRY and SYGVKD. The CDR3 extends over 13 amino acids. The CDR3 reads CAISGIAAGELFF. The CDR3 nucleotides are TGTGCCATCAGTGGAATAGCGGCCGGGGAGCTGTTTTTT.

The chain employs TRBV10-3 and TRBJ2-1; weak D call: TRBD2 (5 bases). The germline CDR1 and CDR2 sequences are ENHRY and SYGVKD. V shed 2 bases and J shed 9 bases, with 11 bases lying between them. The CDR3 has 13 amino acids. CDR3 sequence: CAISEAPGGEQFF. The DNA for the CDR3 is TGTGCCATCAGTGAGGCCCCCGGAGGTGAGCAGTTCTTC.

The chain couples TRBV30 to TRBJ2-7; tentative D call: TRBD1 (5 bases). The CDR3 is 17 residues long. Germline lookup yields CDR1 GTSNPN and CDR2 SVGIG (reference sequence). Trimming left V 4 bases short and J 0 bases short, with 22 bases between. CDR3 loop: CAWTSGHTPKSSYEQYF. In DNA, the CDR3 is TGTGCCTGGACCTCCGGACATACTCCAAAAAGCTCCTACGAGCAGTACTTC. Variable domain in full (rest from reference TRBV30 and TRBJ2-7): SQTIHQWPATLVQPVGSPLSLECTVEGTSNPNLYWYRQAAGRGLQLLFYSVGIGQISSEVPQNLSASRPQDRQFILSSKKLLLSDSGFYLCAWTSGHTPKSSYEQYFGPGTRLTVT.

This clone is medium-sized (0.01 to 0.1%) by share. The chain uses TRBV7-2 and TRBJ1-1; weak D call: TRBD1 (6 bases). CDR1 and CDR2 (germline): SGHTA, FQGNSA. Trimming took off 6 bases at V and 7 bases at J, with 24 bases between the two ends. CDR3 length: 16 residues. The CDR3: CASRSLPGESPIEAFF. In nucleotides, the CDR3 is TGTGCCAGCAGATCCCTCCCAGGGGAGAGCCCGATTGAAGCTTTCTTT.